These 18 T cell receptor beta chains originate from one sample sequenced in a study of CD8+CD57+ T cells in acquired aplastic anemia. CDR3 and TCR beta VDJ profiling relied on a genomic DNA template. MiXCR, run by TCRdb on the reads, gives a single entry per CDR3 protein. The profile shows around 170,000 distinct CDR3 sequences, 40% to 55% of them singletons. Sequencing was done on a sample of sorted CD4+, CD8+, or CD8+CD57+ T cells (not recorded which) from PBMCs. These receptors were collected from a human donor in good health.

The V and J genes are TRBV9 and TRBJ2-2, with 14 bases that match TRBD2. CDR1 SGDLS and CDR2 YYNGEE come from the germline V gene. The CDR3 consists of 16 residues. V gave up 4 bases and J gave up 6 bases; unmatched junction bases: 5. The CDR3 loop is CASSLRLAGGAGELFF. CDR3 DNA: TGTGCCAGCAGCCTGCGACTAGCGGGAGGGGCCGGGGAGCTGTTTTTT.

To note about this clonotype: It may be a read error: a sequence one base away is much more abundant. V and J are TRBV5-1 and TRBJ1-1; TRBD1 matches at 8 bases. The CDR3 loop spans 15 amino acids. V dropped 2 bases and J dropped 3; count of bases not matched to a gene: 6. Germline-derived CDR1 and CDR2 are SGHRS and YFSETQ. CDR3 bases: TGCGCCAGCAGCTTCCGACAGGGGAAGTACACTGAAGCTTTCTTT. Protein sequence: CASSFRQGKYTEAFF.

This clonotype was seen more than once but under ten times. A clone one base away is much larger, so this may be a read error. No conserved phenylalanine or tryptophan is present at the end of the CDR3, so a read error is the likely explanation. CDR3 in amino acids: CASSQWPGSYEQYL. The DNA of the CDR3 is TGTGCCAGCAGCCAATGGCCGGGATCCTACGAGCAGTACCTC. The gene calls are TRBV14 and TRBJ2-7; D might be TRBD2 (5 bases). This CDR3 contains 14 residues. Germline assignment: CDR1 SGHDN and CDR2 FVKESK. The ends were cut back, 2 bases at V and 1 base at J, with 9 bases in the middle.

This chain connects TRBV10-3 to TRBJ1-1; D not resolved. Deletions cut 3 bases from V and 3 bases from J, with 17 bases between. The germline V gene has CDR1 ENHRY and CDR2 SYGVKD. This CDR3 has 16 residues. CDR3 coding DNA: TGTGCCATCAGTGACCTAAAAGGTCTTTTGGACACTGAAGCTTTCTTT. It is translated as CAISDLKGLLDTEAFF.

CDR3 bases: TGTGCCAGCAGTGGACCCAAGGACACCTCCTATGGCTACACCTTC. Amino acid sequence: CASSGPKDTSYGYTF. The chain couples TRBV25-1 to TRBJ1-2, with TRBD1 as a possible D gene (5 bases). CDR1 is MGHDK and CDR2 is SYGVNS in the germline V gene. Trimming removed 4 bases from V and 4 bases from J, with 16 bases in between. The CDR3 has 15 amino acids.

This sequence joins TRBV14 and TRBJ1-1, with D perhaps matching TRBD1 (5 bases). V was shortened by 3 bases and J by 10 bases, with 12 bases between the two germline ends. This CDR3 has 12 residues. Germline V gene lookup returns CDR1 SGHDN and CDR2 FVKESK. The CDR3 spells CASSHGGGRAFF. The DNA of the CDR3 is TGTGCCAGCAGCCATGGGGGAGGGAGAGCTTTCTTT.

This clonotype occurred many times. This sequence joins TRBV7-2 and TRBJ2-1; D might be TRBD1 or TRBD2, each matching 5 bases. The CDR3 has 16 amino acids. Between the trimmed V and J ends, which lost 2 bases and 0 bases, there was a span of 11 bases. Germline V gene data show CDR1 as SGHTA and CDR2 as FQGNSA. CDR3 protein: CASSLSFGGSYNEQFF. The CDR3 nucleotides read TGTGCCAGCAGCTTATCCTTTGGGGGCTCCTACAATGAGCAGTTCTTC. The variable domain in full, with the rest retrieved from reference TRBV7-2 and TRBJ2-1, is GAGVSQSPSNKVTEKGKDVELRCDPISGHTALYWYRQSLGQGLEFLIYFQGNSAPDKSGLPSDRFSAERTGGSVSTLTIQRTQQEDSAVYLCASSLSFGGSYNEQFFGPGTRLTVL.

The V and J genes are TRBV7-9 and TRBJ1-2; weak D call: TRBD1 (6 bases). Germline-derived CDR1 and CDR2 are SEHNR and FQNEAQ (reference sequence). The V end was cut by 3 bases, the J end by 6 bases, with 11 bases between. The length of the CDR3 is 13 residues. The CDR3 loop is CASSLGGGDGYTF. CDR3 nucleotide sequence: TGTGCCAGCAGCTTGGGCGGGGGCGATGGCTACACCTTC. Filled out from reference TRBV7-9 and TRBJ1-2, the complete variable domain reads DTGVSQNPRHKITKRGQNVTFRCDPISEHNRLYWYRQTLGQGPEFLTYFQNEAQLEKSRLLSDRFSAERPKGSFSTLEIQRTEQGDSAMYLCASSLGGGDGYTFGSGTRLTVV.

With respect to this clonotype: A much larger clone lies one base from this, so it may be a read error. The CDR3 sequence: CASSYQGKTSGTDTQYF. The CDR3 DNA reads as TGTGCCAGCAGTTATCAGGGGAAGACCTCGGGCACAGATACGCAGTATTTT. This chain uses TRBV6-2 or TRBV6-3 with TRBJ2-3; D possibly corresponds to TRBD1 (6 bases). CDR3 length equals 17 residues. The germline V and J ends were trimmed by 3 bases and 1 base, with 17 bases remaining between them. Per germline, CDR1 MNHEY and CDR2 SVGEGT.

This clonotype was seen a handful of times. The chain employs TRBV7-9 and TRBJ2-2, with TRBD1 as a possible D gene (6 bases). Germline V lookup: CDR1 SEHNR, CDR2 FQNEAQ (reference sequence). The CDR3 spans 14 residues. The germline V and J ends were trimmed by 6 bases and 10 bases, with 18 bases remaining between them. CDR3 amino acids: CASRPRARTEELFF. The DNA for the CDR3 is TGTGCCAGCAGGCCTCGAGCCAGGACAGAGGAGCTGTTTTTT.

The rearrangement joins TRBV29-1 to TRBJ2-1; 7 bases are shared with TRBD2. Per germline, CDR1 SQVTM and CDR2 ANQGSEA. With V trimmed by 3 bases and J by 0 bases, 5 bases remained unmatched. This CDR3 contains 15 residues. The CDR3 sequence is CSVEGGSGSYNEQFF. DNA of the CDR3: TGCAGCGTTGAGGGCGGGAGCGGCTCCTACAATGAGCAGTTCTTC.

In this sample, this clonotype turned up many times. The rearrangement uses TRBV4-1 and TRBJ2-3, with 13 nucleotides matching TRBD2. This CDR3 region has 17 residues. J gave up 3 bases and V 2 bases, and 5 bases lay outside the gene matches. Looked up from germline, CDR1 is MGHRA and CDR2 is YSYEKL. In DNA, the CDR3 is TGCGCCAGCAGCCAATCCGGGACTAGCGGGACGACAGATACGCAGTATTTT. Its translation is CASSQSGTSGTTDTQYF.

The chain is built from TRBV29-1 and TRBJ1-2, with D hard to call. This CDR3 contains 10 residues. Trimming left V 6 bases short and J 6 bases short, with 8 bases between. Germline loops: CDR1 SQVTM, CDR2 ANQGSEA. In nucleotides, the CDR3 is TGCAGCGTCGGCAGTAATGGCTACACCTTC. It translates to CSVGSNGYTF.

This clonotype has only a few counts. The chain joins TRBV6-1 to TRBJ2-5, with TRBD1 matching over 7 bases. CDR3 length: 14 residues. Germline CDR1 is MNHNS and CDR2 is SASEGT. V gave up 8 bases and J gave up 2 bases; unmatched junction bases: 8. In DNA form, the CDR3 reads TGTGCCAGCGGGGGACAGACCCCACAAGAGACCCAGTACTTC. Amino acid sequence: CASGGQTPQETQYF.

This sequence joins TRBV7-9 and TRBJ2-7; D is unresolved. Germline assignment: CDR1 SEHNR and CDR2 FQNEAQ (reference sequence). CDR3 length equals 13 residues. V lost 5 bases and J lost 2, with 10 bases in between. CDR3 DNA sequence: TGTGCCAGCAGCCGACCGGAAACCTACGAGCAGTACTTC. This codes for CASSRPETYEQYF.

This clonotype was counted at least ten times. J is TRBJ2-1 and V is TRBV20-1; a possible D gene is TRBD2 (5 bases). V lost 0 bases, J lost 5 bases, and 14 bases lay in between. Germline V gives CDR1 DFQATT, CDR2 SNEGSKA (reference sequence). The CDR3 has 15 residues. In DNA, the CDR3 is TGCAGTGCTAGAGATCCCCCGAGCGGCAACAATGAGCAGTTCTTC. As protein: CSARDPPSGNNEQFF.

The chain recombines TRBV2 with TRBJ1-4, with TRBD1 matching 10 bases. Germline lookup yields CDR1 SNHLY and CDR2 FYNNEI. Trimming took 4 bases from V and 3 from J; bases not matched to a gene: 2. The CDR3 extends over 15 amino acids. CDR3 in DNA: TGTGCCAGCAGTGGACAGGGGGCAGCTAATGAAAAACTGTTTTTT. Amino acids: CASSGQGAANEKLFF. The variable domain in full, with the rest retrieved from reference TRBV2 and TRBJ1-4, is EPEVTQTPSHQVTQMGQEVILRCVPISNHLYFYWYRQILGQKVEFLVSFYNNEISEKSEIFDDQFSVERPDGSNFTLKIRSTKLEDSAMYFCASSGQGAANEKLFFGSGTQLSVL.

V is TRBV19 and J is TRBJ2-3, with a possible D match to TRBD2 (5 bases). Per germline, CDR1 LNHDA and CDR2 SQIVND (reference sequence). V was pared by 10 bases and J by 3 bases, with 17 bases between. The CDR3 runs to 14 residues. The chain's CDR3 is CATPPGCGTDTQYF. CDR3 DNA: TGTGCCACCCCCCCAGGCTGCGGGACAGATACGCAGTATTTT.